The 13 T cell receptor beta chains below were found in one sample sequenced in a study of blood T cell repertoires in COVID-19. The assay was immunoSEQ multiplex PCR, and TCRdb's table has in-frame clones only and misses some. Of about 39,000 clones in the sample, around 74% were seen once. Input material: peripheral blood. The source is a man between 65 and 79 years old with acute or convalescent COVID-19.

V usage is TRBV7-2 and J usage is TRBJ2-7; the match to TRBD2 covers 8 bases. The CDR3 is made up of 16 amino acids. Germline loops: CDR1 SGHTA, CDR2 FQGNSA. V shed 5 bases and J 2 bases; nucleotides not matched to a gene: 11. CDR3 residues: CASSPSGTRVPYEQYF. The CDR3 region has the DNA TGTGCCAGCAGCCCTTCGGGGACTAGAGTACCCTACGAGCAGTACTTC.

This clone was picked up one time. This CDR3 reads CASSPNGRAGNTIYF. The CDR3 region has the DNA TGTGCCAGCAGCCCAAATGGGAGGGCTGGAAACACCATATATTTT. J is TRBJ1-3 and V is TRBV7-2; no clear D gene. This CDR3 is built from 15 residues. In germline, CDR1 is SGHTA, CDR2 FQGNSA. V lost 5 bases to trimming and J lost 2 bases, with 13 bases between them.

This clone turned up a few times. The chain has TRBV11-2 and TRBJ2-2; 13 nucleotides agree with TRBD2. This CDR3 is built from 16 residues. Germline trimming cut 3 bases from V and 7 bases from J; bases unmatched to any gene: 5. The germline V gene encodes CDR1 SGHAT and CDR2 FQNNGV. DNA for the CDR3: TGTGCCAGCAGCTTGCCGGGACTAGCGGGAAGCGGGGAGCTGTTTTTT. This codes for CASSLPGLAGSGELFF.

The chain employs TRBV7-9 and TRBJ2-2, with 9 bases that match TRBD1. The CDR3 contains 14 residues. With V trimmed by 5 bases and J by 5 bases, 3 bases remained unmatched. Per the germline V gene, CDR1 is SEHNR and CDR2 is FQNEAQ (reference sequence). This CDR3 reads CASSRDRVTGELFF. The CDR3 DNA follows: TGTGCCAGCAGCCGGGACAGGGTGACCGGGGAGCTGTTTTTT. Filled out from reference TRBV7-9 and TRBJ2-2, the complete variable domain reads DTGVSQNPRHKITKRGQNVTFRCDPISEHNRLYWYRQTLGQGPEFLTYFQNEAQLEKSRLLSDRFSAERPKGSFSTLEIQRTEQGDSAMYLCASSRDRVTGELFFGEGSRLTVL.

The CDR3 DNA reads as TGTGCCAGCAGTGTTCGACTAGCGGGAGGCCAGGGAGGCAAAAACATTCAGTACTTC. It encodes CASSVRLAGGQGGKNIQYF. The chain has TRBV6-4 and TRBJ2-4; 13 bases map to TRBD2. This CDR3 is 19 amino acids long. In germline, CDR1 is MRHNA, CDR2 SNTAGT. Losses at the gene ends were 4 bases for V and 3 bases for J; bases not matched to a gene: 12.

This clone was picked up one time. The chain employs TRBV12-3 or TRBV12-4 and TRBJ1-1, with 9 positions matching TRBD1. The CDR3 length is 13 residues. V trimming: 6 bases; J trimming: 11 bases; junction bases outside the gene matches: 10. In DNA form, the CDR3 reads TGTGCCAGCAGACGCAATGACAGGGGGAGGGCTTTCTTT. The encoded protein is CASRRNDRGRAFF.

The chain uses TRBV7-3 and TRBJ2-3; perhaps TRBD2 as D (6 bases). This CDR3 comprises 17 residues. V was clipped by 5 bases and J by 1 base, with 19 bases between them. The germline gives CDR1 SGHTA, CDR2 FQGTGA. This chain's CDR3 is CASSPTLGGRGTDTQYF. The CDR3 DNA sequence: TGTGCCAGCAGCCCCACCCTCGGGGGACGCGGCACAGATACGCAGTATTTT.

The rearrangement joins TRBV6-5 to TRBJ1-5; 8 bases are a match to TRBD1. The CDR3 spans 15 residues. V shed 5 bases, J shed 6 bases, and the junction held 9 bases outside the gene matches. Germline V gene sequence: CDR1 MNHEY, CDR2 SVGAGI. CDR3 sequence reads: CASSPDRGPPQPQHF. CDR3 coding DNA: TGTGCCAGCAGTCCTGACAGGGGTCCGCCTCAGCCCCAGCATTTT.

The CDR3 spells CASRGQAGGTGELFF. Here the CDR3 DNA reads TGTGCCTCCCGGGGACAGGCTGGGGGCACCGGGGAGCTGTTTTTT. The chain carries TRBV27 and TRBJ2-2, with 8 nucleotides matching TRBD1. The CDR3 is 15 amino acids. Trimming took 11 bases from V and 4 from J; bases not matched to a gene: 12. Per germline, CDR1 MNHEY and CDR2 SMNVEV (reference sequence).

CDR3 coding DNA: TGTGCCAGCAGCCTAACAGGGGCCGGCTACACCTTC. It translates to CASSLTGAGYTF. V gene TRBV28 combines with J gene TRBJ1-2, with 7 positions matching TRBD1. CDR3 size: 12 residues. Germline-derived CDR1 and CDR2 are MDHEN and SYDVKM. With 6 bases clipped from V and 8 bases from J, the junction kept 6 bases outside the gene matches.

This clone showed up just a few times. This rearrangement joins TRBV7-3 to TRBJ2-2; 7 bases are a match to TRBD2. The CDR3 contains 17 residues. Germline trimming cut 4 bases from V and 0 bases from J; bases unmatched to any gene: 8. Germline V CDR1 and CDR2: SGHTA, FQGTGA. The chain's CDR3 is CASSSYTTSANTGELFF. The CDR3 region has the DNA TGTGCCAGCAGCTCGTACACTACTAGCGCGAACACCGGGGAGCTGTTTTTT.

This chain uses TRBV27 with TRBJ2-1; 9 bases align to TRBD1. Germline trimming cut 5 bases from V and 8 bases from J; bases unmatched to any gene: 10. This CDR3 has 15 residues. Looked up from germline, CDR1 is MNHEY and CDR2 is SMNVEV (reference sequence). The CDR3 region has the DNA TGTGCCAGCAGTGCTCCGGGACAGGGAATATATGAGCAGTTCTTC. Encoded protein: CASSAPGQGIYEQFF.

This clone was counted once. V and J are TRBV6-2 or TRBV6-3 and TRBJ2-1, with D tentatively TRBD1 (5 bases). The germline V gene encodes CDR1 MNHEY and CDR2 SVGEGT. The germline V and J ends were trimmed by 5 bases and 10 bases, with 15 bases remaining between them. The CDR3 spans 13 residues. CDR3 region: CASSPLREGEQFF. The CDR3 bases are TGTGCCAGCAGTCCCCTCAGGGAAGGAGAGCAGTTCTTC.